These T cell receptor beta chains were read from a single sample in a study of blood T cells in healthy people across ages. MiXCR, run by TCRdb on the 5' RACE reads, gives a single entry per CDR3 protein. Altogether over a million distinct CDR3 sequences are present, almost 25% being singletons, with the ten largest covering approximately 0.75%. These sequences were also reported in another study, on T cells of mothers and their children.

Material: blood. The source of these receptors is a girl under 10 years old in good health. Each CDR3 is given with its conserved first and last residue. Each record gives: J gene, V gene, clone size, D gene, CDR3 DNA, CDR3 protein. A D gene is named only where the DNA matches it firmly. Where a row states a size, it is once, few, many or the class of an expanded clone; other rows omit it.

>TRBJ1-4|TRBV6-6|.|.
TGTGCCAGCAGCGACCAGGTTGAAAAACTGTTTTTT
CASSDQVEKLFF
>TRBJ2-1|TRBV28|.|.
TGTGCCAGCAGTTTCTTTGCGAAGTCACTCTATGAGCAGTTCTTC
CASSFFAKSLYEQFF
>TRBJ2-1|TRBV6-1|.|TRBD2
TGTGCCAGCAGTGAACTGGCTAGCGGGGGGGCGACGTACAATGAGCAGTTCTTC
CASSELASGGATYNEQFF
>TRBJ2-7|TRBV5-1|many|.
TGCGCCAGCAGCTTGGCTGGTGGCGACGAGCAGTACTTC
CASSLAGGDEQYF
>TRBJ1-6|TRBV9|few|.
TGTGCCAGCAGCCCCCGGGACATCGGAGGTTCACCCCTCCACTTT
CASSPRDIGGSPLHF
>TRBJ1-2|TRBV20-1|few|.
TGCAGTGCGACAGCCCTTAACTATGGCTACACCTTC
CSATALNYGYTF
>TRBJ1-2|TRBV5-1|.|TRBD1
TGCGCCAGCAGACCGAGTCGGGACAGTAACTATGGCTACACCTTC
CASRPSRDSNYGYTF
>TRBJ1-1|TRBV12-3/TRBV12-4|few|.
TGTGCCAGCCAAGAGGGGTTAATCACTGAAGCTTTCTTT
CASQEGLITEAFF
>TRBJ1-1|TRBV3-1|.|.
TGTGCCAGCAGCCCCCGGCTGGTGAACACTGAAGCTTTCTTT
CASSPRLVNTEAFF
>TRBJ2-7|TRBV5-5|many|TRBD1
TGTGCCAGCAGCATACGACAGGGTTCCTACGAGCAGTACTTC
CASSIRQGSYEQYF
>TRBJ2-7|TRBV20-1|.|TRBD1
TGCAGTGCTACCAGGGGGCTAGGGGCCCCATACGAGCAGTACTTC
CSATRGLGAPYEQYF
>TRBJ2-7|TRBV4-1|.|TRBD2
TGCGCCAGCAGCCAAGCTCCTAGCGGGATAAGTTCCTACGAGCAGTACTTC
CASSQAPSGISSYEQYF
>TRBJ2-3|TRBV29-1|.|TRBD2
TGCAGCGTTGTTGGAGCCCCGGGACTAGTCACAGATACGCAGTATTTT
CSVVGAPGLVTDTQYF
>TRBJ1-2|TRBV29-1|few|.
TGCAGCGCCTACAGCGATGGCTACACCTTC
CSAYSDGYTF
>TRBJ2-3|TRBV7-7|few|.
TGTGCTAGCAGCTTAGATCAGTACGGACGAACGCAGTATTTT
CASSLDQYGRTQYF
>TRBJ2-1|TRBV6-8|few|TRBD2
TGTGCCAGCAACCCGACTAGCGGGGGGGAAAATGAGCAGTTCTTC
CASNPTSGGENEQFF
>TRBJ2-5|TRBV4-2|few|.
TGTGCCAGCAGTAATTCGGGGGTATCGACCCAGTACTTC
CASSNSGVSTQYF
>TRBJ2-1|TRBV7-2|.|TRBD2
TGTGCCAGCGGGTCGTTGGCGGGGGGGCCGGATGAGCAGTTCTTC
CASGSLAGGPDEQFF
>TRBJ2-5|TRBV29-1|few|.
TGCAGCGTTGACAGGGGTGCCCAAGAGACCCAGTACTTC
CSVDRGAQETQYF
>TRBJ1-1|TRBV7-9|few|.
TGTGCCAGCAGCGGATCGACAAGGGCTTTCTTT
CASSGSTRAFF
>TRBJ2-1|TRBV6-2/TRBV6-3|few|.
TGTGCCAGCAGTTTTCAGGGAAGCTCCTACAATGAGCAGTTCTTC
CASSFQGSSYNEQFF
>TRBJ1-1|TRBV5-1|few|TRBD1
TGCGCCAGCAGCTTGGTTGGGACAGGGAAGAAGGGCACCGAAGCTTTCTTT
CASSLVGTGKKGTEAFF
>TRBJ1-6|TRBV27|few|.
TGTGCCAGCAGTTTCCCGGGGAATTCACCCCTCCACTTT
CASSFPGNSPLHF
>TRBJ2-5|TRBV27|.|.
TGTGCCAGCAGTGAGACTAGTTTCGCCGGAGACGGGGAGACCCAGTACTTC
CASSETSFAGDGETQYF
>TRBJ2-7|TRBV12-3/TRBV12-4|.|.
TGTGCCAGCAGCCGGCGGCGCAGGGGGGTCTACGAGCAGTACTTC
CASSRRRRGVYEQYF
>TRBJ2-1|TRBV12-3/TRBV12-4|few|TRBD2
TGTGCCAGCACTGAGGGATTAGCGGGAGCGCTTAATGAGCAGTTCTTC
CASTEGLAGALNEQFF
>TRBJ2-5|TRBV20-1|.|TRBD2
TGCAGTGCTGTACTAGCGGGAGGGCCGGTCGTTTCAGAGACCCAGTACTTC
CSAVLAGGPVVSETQYF
>TRBJ1-5|TRBV10-3|.|TRBD1
TGTGCCATCAGTGACTGGCTCGTGGGGACAGAAGATCAGCCCCAGCATTTT
CAISDWLVGTEDQPQHF
>TRBJ2-7|TRBV4-1|few|TRBD2
TGCGCCAGCAGCCAAGGGACTAGCCTCGAGCAGTACTTC
CASSQGTSLEQYF
>TRBJ2-7|TRBV9|.|TRBD1
TGTGCCAGCAGCAAAGGGGGCGCGGTGGCCGAGCAGTACTTC
CASSKGGAVAEQYF
>TRBJ1-1|TRBV27|.|TRBD1
TGTGCCAGCAGTTTCCTTGACAGGGAGAACACTGAAGCTTTCTTT
CASSFLDRENTEAFF
>TRBJ2-3|TRBV24-1|.|.
TGTGCCACCAGTGATTCGACAGCTGAGTGGGATACGCAGTATTTT
CATSDSTAEWDTQYF
>TRBJ1-3|TRBV7-2|once|.
TGTGCCAGCAGTCTCAGAGGCGACTTAAACGGAAACACCATATATTTT
CASSLRGDLNGNTIYF
>TRBJ2-7|TRBV27|.|TRBD2
TGTGCCAGCAGTCCCACCTGGGAGGGATTCTACGAGCAGTACTTC
CASSPTWEGFYEQYF
>TRBJ2-1|TRBV5-5|.|.
TGTGCCAGCAGCTCGCGAGCGGAGGGCTACAATGAGCAGTTCTTC
CASSSRAEGYNEQFF
>TRBJ2-3|TRBV20-1|.|.
TGCAGTGCTAGAGTACTCGGGGTCATCGGCCTTAGCACAGATACGCAGTATTTT
CSARVLGVIGLSTDTQYF
>TRBJ2-1|TRBV5-1|few|.
TGCGCCAGCAGCCCCTGGGATCCCGAGACCGACAATGAGCAGTTCTTC
CASSPWDPETDNEQFF
>TRBJ2-3|TRBV29-1|.|.
TGCAGCGTTAGACCCAGCACAGATACGCAGTATTTT
CSVRPSTDTQYF
>TRBJ2-1|TRBV6-1|few|.
TGTGCTACAGCAGTGAAGGGTTTATACAGCTCCTACAATGAGCAGTTCTTC
CATAVKGLYSSYNEQFF
>TRBJ2-1|TRBV12-3/TRBV12-4|.|.
TGTGCCAGCAGTTTCAGGTCGAAACGCCCAGAAAGTGAGCAGTTCTTC
CASSFRSKRPESEQFF
>TRBJ1-5|TRBV20-1|few|.
TGCAGTGCTAGGTCGTGGGGAATTAGCAATCAGCCCCAGCATTTT
CSARSWGISNQPQHF
>TRBJ2-5|TRBV20-1|few|TRBD2
TGCAGTGCTAGGGGCCCAACCGGGACTAGCCATGAGACCCAGTACTTC
CSARGPTGTSHETQYF
>TRBJ2-3|TRBV24-1|.|.
TGTGCCACCAGTGATCGCCTTCTGGGGCCAGATACGCAGTATTTT
CATSDRLLGPDTQYF
>TRBJ1-4|TRBV12-3/TRBV12-4|.|.
TGTGCCAGCAGCCCTGCTGGCGACGGGGCCATTAATGAAAAACTGGTTTTT
CASSPAGDGAINEKLVF
>TRBJ2-1|TRBV10-3|many|TRBD1
TGTGCCATCACCAAAGACAGGGACCGCAATGAGCAGTTCTTC
CAITKDRDRNEQFF
>TRBJ2-5|TRBV29-1|few|TRBD1
TGCAGCGTTGACCTATTGACAGGGGGTGACACCCAGTACTTC
CSVDLLTGGDTQYF
>TRBJ2-1|TRBV27|.|.
TGTGCCAGCAGTGCGACAGCTTACAATGAGCAGTTCTTC
CASSATAYNEQFF
>TRBJ2-7|TRBV6-6|few|.
TGTGCCAGCAGTTACTCTGCGGGGTACGAGCAGTACTTC
CASSYSAGYEQYF
>TRBJ2-7|TRBV11-2|.|TRBD2
TGTGCCAGCAGCTTAGATATAGCGGGGGGCGCCTACGAGCAGTACTTC
CASSLDIAGGAYEQYF